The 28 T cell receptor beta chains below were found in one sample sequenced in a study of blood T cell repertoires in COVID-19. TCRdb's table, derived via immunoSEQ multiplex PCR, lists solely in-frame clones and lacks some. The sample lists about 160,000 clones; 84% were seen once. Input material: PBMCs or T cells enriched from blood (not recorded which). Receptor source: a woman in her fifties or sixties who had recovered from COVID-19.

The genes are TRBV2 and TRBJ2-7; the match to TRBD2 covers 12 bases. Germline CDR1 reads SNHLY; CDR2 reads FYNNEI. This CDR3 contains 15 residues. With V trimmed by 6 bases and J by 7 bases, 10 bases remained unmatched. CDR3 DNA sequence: TGTGCCAGCAGGGCCTCTAGCGGGGGGGCGGGGGAGCAGTACTTC. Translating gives CASRASSGGAGEQYF.

The chain's CDR3 is CASTTGRVGGANVLTF. CDR3 nucleotides: TGTGCCAGTACGACCGGCAGGGTTGGAGGGGCCAACGTCCTGACTTTC. V usage is TRBV2 and J usage is TRBJ2-6; possible D gene TRBD1, 5 bases. Trimming stripped 9 bases from V and 4 bases from J, with 19 bases between. The CDR3 length is 16 residues. Germline V lookup: CDR1 SNHLY, CDR2 FYNNEI.

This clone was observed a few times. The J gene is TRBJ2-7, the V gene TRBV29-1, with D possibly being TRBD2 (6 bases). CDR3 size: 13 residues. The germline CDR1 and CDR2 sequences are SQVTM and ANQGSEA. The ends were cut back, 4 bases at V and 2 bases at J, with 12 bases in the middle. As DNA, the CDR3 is TGCAGCGTTGTGGGACTCGCTACCTACGAGCAGTACTTC. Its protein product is CSVVGLATYEQYF.

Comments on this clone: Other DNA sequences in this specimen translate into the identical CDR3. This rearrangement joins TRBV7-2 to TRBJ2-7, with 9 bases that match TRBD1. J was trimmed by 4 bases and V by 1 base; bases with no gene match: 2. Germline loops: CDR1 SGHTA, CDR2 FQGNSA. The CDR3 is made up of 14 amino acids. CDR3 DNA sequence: TGTGCCAGCAGCTTAGACAGGGGGCGGTACGAGCAGTACTTC. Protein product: CASSLDRGRYEQYF.

This CDR3 reads CASSLQDSAGELFF. The CDR3 region has the DNA TGTGCCAGCAGCCTTCAGGATTCCGCCGGGGAGCTGTTTTTT. The chain is built from TRBV7-9 and TRBJ2-2; D is unresolved. CDR3 size: 14 residues. Germline loops: CDR1 SEHNR, CDR2 FQNEAQ (reference sequence). V lost 5 bases and J 6 bases, leaving 13 bases between the germline ends.

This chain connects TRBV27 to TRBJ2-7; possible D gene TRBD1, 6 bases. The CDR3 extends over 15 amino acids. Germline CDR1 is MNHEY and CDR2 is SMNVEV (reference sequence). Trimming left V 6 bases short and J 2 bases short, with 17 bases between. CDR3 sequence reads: CASRIETGQTYEQYF. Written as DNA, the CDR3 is TGTGCCAGCAGAATTGAAACCGGACAGACCTACGAGCAGTACTTC.

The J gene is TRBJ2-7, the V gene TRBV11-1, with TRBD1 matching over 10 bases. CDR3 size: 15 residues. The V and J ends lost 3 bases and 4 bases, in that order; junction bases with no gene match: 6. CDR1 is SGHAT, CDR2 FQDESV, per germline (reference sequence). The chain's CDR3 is CASSLAGTGVYEQYF. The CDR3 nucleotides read TGTGCCAGCAGCTTGGCCGGGACAGGGGTATACGAGCAGTACTTC. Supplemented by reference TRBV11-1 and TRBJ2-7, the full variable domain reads EAEVAQSPRYKITEKSQAVAFWCDPISGHATLYWYRQILGQGPELLVQFQDESVVDDSQLPKDRFSAERLKGVDSTLKIQPAELGDSAMYLCASSLAGTGVYEQYFGPGTRLTVT.

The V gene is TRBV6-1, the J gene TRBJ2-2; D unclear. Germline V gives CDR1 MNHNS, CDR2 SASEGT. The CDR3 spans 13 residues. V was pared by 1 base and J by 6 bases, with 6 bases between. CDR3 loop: CASSEGVPGELFF. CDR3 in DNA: TGTGCCAGCAGTGAAGGCGTACCCGGGGAGCTGTTTTTT.

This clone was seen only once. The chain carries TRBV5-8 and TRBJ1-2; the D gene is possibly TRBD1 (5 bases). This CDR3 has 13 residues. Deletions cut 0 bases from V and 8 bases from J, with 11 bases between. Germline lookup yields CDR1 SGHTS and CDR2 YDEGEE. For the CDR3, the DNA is TGTGCCAGCAGCTTGGATGGGAGGGGCGGCTACACCTTC. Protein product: CASSLDGRGGYTF.

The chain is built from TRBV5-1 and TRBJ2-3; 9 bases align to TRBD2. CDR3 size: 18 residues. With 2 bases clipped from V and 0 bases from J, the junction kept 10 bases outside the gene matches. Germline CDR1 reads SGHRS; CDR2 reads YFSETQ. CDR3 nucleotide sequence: TGCGCCAGCAGCTTCAATAGCGGGGGCCAGGCTAGCACAGATACGCAGTATTTT. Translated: CASSFNSGGQASTDTQYF.

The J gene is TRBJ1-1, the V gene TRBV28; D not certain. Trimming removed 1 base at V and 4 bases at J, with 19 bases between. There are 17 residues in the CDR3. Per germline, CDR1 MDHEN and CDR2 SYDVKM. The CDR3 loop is CASSLSFVPGIATEAFF. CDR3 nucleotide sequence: TGTGCCAGCAGTTTATCATTCGTACCGGGGATTGCCACTGAAGCTTTCTTT.

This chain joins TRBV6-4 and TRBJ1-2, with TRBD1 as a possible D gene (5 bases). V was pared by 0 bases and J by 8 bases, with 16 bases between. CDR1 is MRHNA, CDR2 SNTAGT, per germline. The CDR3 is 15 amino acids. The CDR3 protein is CASSDSNPPGWGYTF. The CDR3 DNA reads TGTGCCAGCAGTGACTCGAACCCCCCAGGGTGGGGCTACACCTTC.

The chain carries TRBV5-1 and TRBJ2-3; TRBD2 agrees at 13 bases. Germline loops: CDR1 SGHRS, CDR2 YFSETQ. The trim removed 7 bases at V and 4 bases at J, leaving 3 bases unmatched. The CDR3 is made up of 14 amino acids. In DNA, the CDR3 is TGCGCCAGCCGACTAGCGGGAGGTGCAGATACGCAGTATTTT. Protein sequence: CASRLAGGADTQYF.

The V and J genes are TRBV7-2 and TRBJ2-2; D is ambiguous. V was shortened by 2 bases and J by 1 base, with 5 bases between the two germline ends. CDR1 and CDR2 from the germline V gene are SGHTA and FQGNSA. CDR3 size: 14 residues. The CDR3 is CASSLIQNTGELFF. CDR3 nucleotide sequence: TGTGCCAGCAGCTTAATACAGAACACCGGGGAGCTGTTTTTT.

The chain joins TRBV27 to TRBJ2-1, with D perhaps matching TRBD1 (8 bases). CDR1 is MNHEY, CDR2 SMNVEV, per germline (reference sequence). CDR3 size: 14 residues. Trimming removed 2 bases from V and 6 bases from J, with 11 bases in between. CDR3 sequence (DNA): TGTGCCAGCAGTTTAACAGGGGGGGGCAATGAGCAGTTCTTC. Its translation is CASSLTGGGNEQFF.

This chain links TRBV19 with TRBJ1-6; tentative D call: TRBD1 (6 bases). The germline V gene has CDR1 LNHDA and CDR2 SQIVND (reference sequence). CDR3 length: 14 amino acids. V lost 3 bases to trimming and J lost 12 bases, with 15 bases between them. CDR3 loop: CASSIGGSDLPLHF. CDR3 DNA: TGTGCCAGTAGTATTGGGGGCTCGGATCTACCCCTCCACTTT. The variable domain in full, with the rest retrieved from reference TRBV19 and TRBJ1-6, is DGGITQSPKYLFRKEGQNVTLSCEQNLNHDAMYWYRQDPGQGLRLIYYSQIVNDFQKGDIAEGYSVSREKKESFPLTVTSAQKNPTAFYLCASSIGGSDLPLHFGNGTRLTVT.

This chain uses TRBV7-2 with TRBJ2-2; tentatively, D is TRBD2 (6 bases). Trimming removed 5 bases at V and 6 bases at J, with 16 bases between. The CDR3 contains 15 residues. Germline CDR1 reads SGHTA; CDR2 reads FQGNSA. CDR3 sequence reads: CASSLAAGSAGELFF. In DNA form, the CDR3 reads TGTGCCAGCAGCCTGGCTGCGGGATCGGCCGGGGAGCTGTTTTTT.

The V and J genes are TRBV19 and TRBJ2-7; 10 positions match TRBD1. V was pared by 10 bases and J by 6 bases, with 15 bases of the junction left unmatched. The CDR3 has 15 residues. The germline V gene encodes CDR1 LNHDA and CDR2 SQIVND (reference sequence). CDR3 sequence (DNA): TGTGCCACAAGGGGGCCGGGGACAGGGGTTTTCGAGCAGTACTTC. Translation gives CATRGPGTGVFEQYF.

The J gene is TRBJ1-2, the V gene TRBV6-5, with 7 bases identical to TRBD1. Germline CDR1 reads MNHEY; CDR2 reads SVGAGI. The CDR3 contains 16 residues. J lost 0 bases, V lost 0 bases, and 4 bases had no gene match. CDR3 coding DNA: TGTGCCAGCAGTTACTCTGGGACAGCTACTAACTATGGCTACACCTTC. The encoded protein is CASSYSGTATNYGYTF.

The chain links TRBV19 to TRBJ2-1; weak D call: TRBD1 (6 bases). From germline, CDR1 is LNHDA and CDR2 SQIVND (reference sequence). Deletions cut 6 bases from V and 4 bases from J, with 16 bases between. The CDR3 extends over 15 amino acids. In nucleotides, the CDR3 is TGTGCCAGTAGACCCCCCCCGGACAGTTACAATGAGCAGTTCTTC. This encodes CASRPPPDSYNEQFF. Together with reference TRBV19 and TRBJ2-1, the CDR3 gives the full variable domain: DGGITQSPKYLFRKEGQNVTLSCEQNLNHDAMYWYRQDPGQGLRLIYYSQIVNDFQKGDIAEGYSVSREKKESFPLTVTSAQKNPTAFYLCASRPPPDSYNEQFFGPGTRLTVL.

This CDR3 reads CASSPDRVNGYTF. The DNA of the CDR3 is TGTGCCAGCAGCCCGGACAGGGTTAATGGCTACACCTTC. The rearrangement uses TRBV11-2 and TRBJ1-2, with 8 bases matching TRBD1. Germline V lookup: CDR1 SGHAT, CDR2 FQNNGV. Losses at the gene ends were 5 bases for V and 6 bases for J; bases not matched to a gene: 5. The CDR3 is 13 residues long.

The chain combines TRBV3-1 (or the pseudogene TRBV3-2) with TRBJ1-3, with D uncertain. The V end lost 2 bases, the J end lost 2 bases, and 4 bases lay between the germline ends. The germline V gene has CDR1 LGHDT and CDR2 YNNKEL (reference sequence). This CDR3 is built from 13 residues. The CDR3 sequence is CASSQTPGNTIYF. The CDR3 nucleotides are TGTGCCAGCAGCCAAACACCTGGAAACACCATATATTTT.

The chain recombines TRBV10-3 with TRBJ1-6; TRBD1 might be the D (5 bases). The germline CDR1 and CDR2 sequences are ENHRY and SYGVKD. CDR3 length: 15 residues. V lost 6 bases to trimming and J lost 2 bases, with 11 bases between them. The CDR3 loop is CAIRGTTPYNSPLHF. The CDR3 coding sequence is TGTGCCATCAGGGGGACTACGCCCTATAATTCACCCCTCCACTTT.

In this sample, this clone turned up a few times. The CDR3 nucleotides are TGCGCCAGCAGCCAAGACGCTGCAGGAGGGAACACTGAAGCTTTCTTT. Translated: CASSQDAAGGNTEAFF. The rearrangement joins TRBV4-1 to TRBJ1-1; D gene ambiguous. This CDR3 has 16 residues. The V gene lost 0 bases and the J gene lost 1 base, with 12 bases spanning the gap. Germline CDR1 reads MGHRA; CDR2 reads YSYEKL.

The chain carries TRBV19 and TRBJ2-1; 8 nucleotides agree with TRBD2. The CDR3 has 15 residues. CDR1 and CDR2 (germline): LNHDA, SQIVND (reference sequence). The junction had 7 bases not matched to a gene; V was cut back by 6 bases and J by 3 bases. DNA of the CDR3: TGTGCCAGTAGAGGCGGGACTAGTAGCTACAATGAGCAGTTCTTC. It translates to CASRGGTSSYNEQFF.

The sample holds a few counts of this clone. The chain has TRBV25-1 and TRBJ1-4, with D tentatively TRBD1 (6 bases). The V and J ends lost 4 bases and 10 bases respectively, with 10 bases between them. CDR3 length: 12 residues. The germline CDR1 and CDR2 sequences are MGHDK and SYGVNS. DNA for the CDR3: TGTGCCAGCAGTGTAACAGGGTTAAAACTGTTTTTT. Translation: CASSVTGLKLFF. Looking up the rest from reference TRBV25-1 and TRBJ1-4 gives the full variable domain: EADIYQTPRYLVIGTGKKITLECSQTMGHDKMYWYQQDPGMELHLIHYSYGVNSTEKGDLSSESTVSRIRTEHFPLTLESARPSHTSQYLCASSVTGLKLFFGSGTQLSVL.

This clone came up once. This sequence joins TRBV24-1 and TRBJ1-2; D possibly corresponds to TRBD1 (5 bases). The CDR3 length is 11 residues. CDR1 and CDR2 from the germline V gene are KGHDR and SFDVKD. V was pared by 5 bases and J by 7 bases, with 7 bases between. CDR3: CATSAGGGYTF. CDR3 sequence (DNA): TGTGCCACCAGTGCGGGGGGTGGCTACACCTTC.

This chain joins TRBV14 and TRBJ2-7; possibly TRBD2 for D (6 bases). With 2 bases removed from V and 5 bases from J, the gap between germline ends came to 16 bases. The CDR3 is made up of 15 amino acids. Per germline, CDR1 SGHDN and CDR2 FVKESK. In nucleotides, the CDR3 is TGTGCCAGCAGCCAACTGGTCCCGGGGGTCCACGAGCAGTACTTC. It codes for CASSQLVPGVHEQYF. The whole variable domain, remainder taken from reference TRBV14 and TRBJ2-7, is EAGVTQFPSHSVIEKGQTVTLRCDPISGHDNLYWYRRVMGKEIKFLLHFVKESKQDESGMPNNRFLAERTGGTYSTLKVQPAELEDSGVYFCASSQLVPGVHEQYFGPGTRLTVT.